The T cell receptor (beta chain) described here comes from a study of blood T cells in healthy people across ages. Extractions gave at least 5.5 micrograms of total RNA per sample. Worth noting for this clonotype: The target antigen is unknown.

There are 14 residues in the CDR3. Germline lookup yields CDR1 DFQATT and CDR2 SNEGSKA (reference sequence). V lost 0 bases to trimming and J lost 4 bases, with 12 bases between them. Study findings and constraints: It was the long-lived donors that had more naive CD4+ cells and higher diversity than aged donors. Strong correlation linked observed beta diversity and percent naive T cells.

Combining a sample-barcoded 5' primer with a J-beta primer mix, a second PCR ran for roughly 7 to 12 cycles. Researchers report that each sample yielded at least 3 million CDR3-containing paired-end reads. TCRdb independently ran MiXCR on the 5' RACE reads; one entry per CDR3 protein. The data show 800,000 to 950,000 distinct CDR3 sequences, 45% to 50% seen once. The rearrangement joins TRBV20-1 to TRBJ1-2; D is undetermined. The TCR comes from a man aged 25 to 40 in good health. Sample: blood. The CDR3 spells CSARDPTVPYGYTF. For the CDR3, the DNA is TGCAGTGCTAGAGACCCAACTGTGCCCTATGGCTACACCTTC.